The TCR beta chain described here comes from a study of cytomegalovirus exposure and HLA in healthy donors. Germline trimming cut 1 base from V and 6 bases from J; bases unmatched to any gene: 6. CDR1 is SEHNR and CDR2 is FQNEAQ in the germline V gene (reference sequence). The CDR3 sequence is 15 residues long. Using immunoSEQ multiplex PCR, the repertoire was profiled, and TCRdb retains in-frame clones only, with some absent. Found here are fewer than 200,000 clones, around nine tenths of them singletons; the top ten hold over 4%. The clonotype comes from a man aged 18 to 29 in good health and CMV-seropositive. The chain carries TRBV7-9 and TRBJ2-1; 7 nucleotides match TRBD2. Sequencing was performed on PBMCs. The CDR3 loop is CASSLVSGSGNEQFF. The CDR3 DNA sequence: TGTGCCAGCAGCTTAGTTAGCGGGTCTGGCAATGAGCAGTTCTTC.